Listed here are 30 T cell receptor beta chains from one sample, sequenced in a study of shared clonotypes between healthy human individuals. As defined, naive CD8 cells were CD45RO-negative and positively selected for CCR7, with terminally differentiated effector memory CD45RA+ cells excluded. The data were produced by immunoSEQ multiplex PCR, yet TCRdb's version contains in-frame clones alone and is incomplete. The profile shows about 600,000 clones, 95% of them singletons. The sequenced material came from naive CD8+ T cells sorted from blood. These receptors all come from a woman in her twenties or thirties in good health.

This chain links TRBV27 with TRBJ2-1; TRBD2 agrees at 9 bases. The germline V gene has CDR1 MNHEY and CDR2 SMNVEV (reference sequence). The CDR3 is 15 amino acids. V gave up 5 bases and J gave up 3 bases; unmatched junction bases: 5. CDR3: CASSPLAGHYNEQFF. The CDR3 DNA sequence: TGTGCCAGCAGTCCTCTAGCGGGGCACTACAATGAGCAGTTCTTC.

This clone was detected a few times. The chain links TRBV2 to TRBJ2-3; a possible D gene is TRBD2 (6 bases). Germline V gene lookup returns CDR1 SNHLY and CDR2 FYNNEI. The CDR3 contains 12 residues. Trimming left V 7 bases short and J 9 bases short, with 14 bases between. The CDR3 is CASIEGRRTQYF. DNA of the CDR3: TGTGCCAGCATCGAAGGGAGGCGCACGCAGTATTTT.

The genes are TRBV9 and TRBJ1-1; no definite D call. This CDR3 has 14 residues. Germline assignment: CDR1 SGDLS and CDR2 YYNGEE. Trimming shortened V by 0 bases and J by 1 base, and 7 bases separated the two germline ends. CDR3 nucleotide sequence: TGTGCCAGCAGCGTAGACGGATCGAACACTGAAGCTTTCTTT. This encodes CASSVDGSNTEAFF.

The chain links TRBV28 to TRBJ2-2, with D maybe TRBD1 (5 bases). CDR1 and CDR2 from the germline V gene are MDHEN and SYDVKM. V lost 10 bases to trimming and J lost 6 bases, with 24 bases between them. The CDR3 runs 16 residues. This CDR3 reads CAILKRTSSLPGELFF. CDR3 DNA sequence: TGTGCCATCCTAAAGAGGACATCATCCCTCCCCGGGGAGCTGTTTTTT.

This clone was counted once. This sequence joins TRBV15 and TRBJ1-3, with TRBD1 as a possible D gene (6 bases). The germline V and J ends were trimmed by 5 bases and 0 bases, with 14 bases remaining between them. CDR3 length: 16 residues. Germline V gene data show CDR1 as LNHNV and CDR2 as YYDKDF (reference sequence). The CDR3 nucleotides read TGTGCCACCAGCTCGGGACAACTACTCTCTGGAAACACCATATATTTT. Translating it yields CATSSGQLLSGNTIYF. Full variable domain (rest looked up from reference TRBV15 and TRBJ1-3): DAMVIQNPRYQVTQFGKPVTLSCSQTLNHNVMYWYQQKSSQAPKLLFHYYDKDFNNEADTPDNFQSRRPNTSFCFLDIRSPGLGDTAMYLCATSSGQLLSGNTIYFGEGSWLTVV.

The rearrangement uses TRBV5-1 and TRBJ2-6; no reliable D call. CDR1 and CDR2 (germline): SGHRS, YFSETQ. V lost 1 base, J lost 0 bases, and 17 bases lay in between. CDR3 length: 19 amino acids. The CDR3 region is CASSLSALLLYSGANVLTF. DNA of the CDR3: TGCGCCAGCAGCTTGTCGGCCCTACTACTATACTCTGGGGCCAACGTCCTGACTTTC.

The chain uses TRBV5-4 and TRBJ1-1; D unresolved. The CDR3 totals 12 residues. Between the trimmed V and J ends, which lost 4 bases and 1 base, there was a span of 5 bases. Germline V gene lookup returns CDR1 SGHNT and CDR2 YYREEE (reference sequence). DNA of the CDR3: TGTGCCAGCAGCGGCCAGAACACTGAAGCTTTCTTT. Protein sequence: CASSGQNTEAFF.

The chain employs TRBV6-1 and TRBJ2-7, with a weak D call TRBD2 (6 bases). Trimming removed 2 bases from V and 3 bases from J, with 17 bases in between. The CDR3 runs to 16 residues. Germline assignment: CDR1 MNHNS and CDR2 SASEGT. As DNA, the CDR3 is TGTGCCAGCAGTGAATTGGAGGGAATTAGTTTCTACGAGCAGTACTTC. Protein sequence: CASSELEGISFYEQYF.

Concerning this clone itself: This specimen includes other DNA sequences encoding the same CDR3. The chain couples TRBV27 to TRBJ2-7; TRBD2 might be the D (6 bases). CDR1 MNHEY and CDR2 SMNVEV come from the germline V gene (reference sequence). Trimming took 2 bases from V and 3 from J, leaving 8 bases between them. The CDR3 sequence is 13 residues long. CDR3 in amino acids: CASSLDGGYEQYF. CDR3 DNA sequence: TGTGCCAGCAGTTTAGACGGGGGCTACGAGCAGTACTTC.

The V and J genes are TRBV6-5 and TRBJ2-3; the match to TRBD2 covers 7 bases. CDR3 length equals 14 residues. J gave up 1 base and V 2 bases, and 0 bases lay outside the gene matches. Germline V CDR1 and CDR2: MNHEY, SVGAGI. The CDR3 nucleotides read TGTGCCAGCAGTTACGCGGGAGGCACAGATACGCAGTATTTT. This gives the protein CASSYAGGTDTQYF.

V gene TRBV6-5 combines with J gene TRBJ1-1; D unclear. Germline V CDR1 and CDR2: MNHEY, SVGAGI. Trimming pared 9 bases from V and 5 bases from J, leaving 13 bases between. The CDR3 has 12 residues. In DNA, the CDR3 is TGTGCCAGTAATACACCCGGGACTGAAGCTTTCTTT. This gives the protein CASNTPGTEAFF.

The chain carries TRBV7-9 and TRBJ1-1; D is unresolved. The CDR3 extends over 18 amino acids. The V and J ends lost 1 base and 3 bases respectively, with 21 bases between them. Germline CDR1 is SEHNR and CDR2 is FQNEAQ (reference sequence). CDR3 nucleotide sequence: TGTGCCAGCAGCTTAGAAATTCGGGCCCTCAACCCGGACACTGAAGCTTTCTTT. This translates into CASSLEIRALNPDTEAFF.

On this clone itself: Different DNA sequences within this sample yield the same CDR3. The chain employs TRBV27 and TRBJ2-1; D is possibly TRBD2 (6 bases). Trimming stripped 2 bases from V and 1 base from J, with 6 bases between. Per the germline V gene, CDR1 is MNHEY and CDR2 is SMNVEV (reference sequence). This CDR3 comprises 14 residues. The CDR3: CASSLGGSYNEQFF. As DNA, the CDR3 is TGTGCCAGCAGTTTAGGAGGGTCCTACAATGAGCAGTTCTTC.

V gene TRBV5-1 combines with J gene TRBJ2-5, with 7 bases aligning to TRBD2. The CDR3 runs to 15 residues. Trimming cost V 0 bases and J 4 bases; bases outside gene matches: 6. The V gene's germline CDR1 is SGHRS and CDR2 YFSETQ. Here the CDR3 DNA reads TGCGCCAGCAGCTTGGGCAACGGACTAGGAGAGACCCAGTACTTC. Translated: CASSLGNGLGETQYF.

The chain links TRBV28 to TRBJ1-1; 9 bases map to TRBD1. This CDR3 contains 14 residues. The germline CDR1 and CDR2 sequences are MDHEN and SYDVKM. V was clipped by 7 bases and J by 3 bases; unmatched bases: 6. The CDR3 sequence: CASIEQGAYTEAFF. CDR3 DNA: TGTGCCAGCATCGAACAGGGGGCTTACACTGAAGCTTTCTTT.

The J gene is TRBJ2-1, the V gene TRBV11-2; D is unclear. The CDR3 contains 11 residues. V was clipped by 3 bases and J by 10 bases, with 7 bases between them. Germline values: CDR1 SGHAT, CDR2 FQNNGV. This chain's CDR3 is CASSFPGEQFF. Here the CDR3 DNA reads TGTGCCAGCAGCTTCCCAGGAGAGCAGTTCTTC.

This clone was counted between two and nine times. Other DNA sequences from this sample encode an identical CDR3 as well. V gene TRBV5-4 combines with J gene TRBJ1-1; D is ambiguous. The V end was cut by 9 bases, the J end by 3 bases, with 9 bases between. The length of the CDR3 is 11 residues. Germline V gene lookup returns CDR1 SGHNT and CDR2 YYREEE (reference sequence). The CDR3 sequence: CATRRDTEAFF. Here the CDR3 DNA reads TGTGCCACTCGGAGAGACACTGAAGCTTTCTTT.

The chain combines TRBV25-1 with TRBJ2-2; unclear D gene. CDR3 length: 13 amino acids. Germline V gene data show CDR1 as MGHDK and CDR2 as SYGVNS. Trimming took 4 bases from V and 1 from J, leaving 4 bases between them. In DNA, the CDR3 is TGTGCCAGCAGTGTTGGGAACACCGGGGAGCTGTTTTTT. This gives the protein CASSVGNTGELFF.

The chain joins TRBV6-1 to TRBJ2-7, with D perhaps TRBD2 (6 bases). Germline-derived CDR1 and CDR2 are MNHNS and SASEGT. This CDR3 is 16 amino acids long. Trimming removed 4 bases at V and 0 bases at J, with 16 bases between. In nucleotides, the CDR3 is TGTGCCAGCAGTGGATTAGCGGAGTATAACTCCTACGAGCAGTACTTC. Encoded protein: CASSGLAEYNSYEQYF.

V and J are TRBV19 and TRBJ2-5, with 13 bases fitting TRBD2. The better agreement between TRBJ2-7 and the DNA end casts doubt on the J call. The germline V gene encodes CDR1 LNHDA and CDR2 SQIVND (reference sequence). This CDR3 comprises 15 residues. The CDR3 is CASSLGTSGIYEQYF. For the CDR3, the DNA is TGTGCCAGTAGTTTGGGGACTAGCGGGATCTACGAGCAGTACTTC.

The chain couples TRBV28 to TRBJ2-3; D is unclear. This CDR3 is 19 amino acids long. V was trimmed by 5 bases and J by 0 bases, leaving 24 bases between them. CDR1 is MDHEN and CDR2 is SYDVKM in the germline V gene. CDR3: CASSPYGGTPRSSTDTQYF. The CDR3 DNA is TGTGCCAGCAGTCCCTATGGTGGAACTCCTAGGTCTAGCACAGATACGCAGTATTTT.

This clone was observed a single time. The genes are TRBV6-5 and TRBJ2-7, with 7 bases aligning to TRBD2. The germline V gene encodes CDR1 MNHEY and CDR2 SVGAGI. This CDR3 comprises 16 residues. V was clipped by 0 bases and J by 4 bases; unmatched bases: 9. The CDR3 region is CASSYSGGTLIYEQYF. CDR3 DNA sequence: TGTGCCAGCAGTTACTCCGGGGGGACTCTAATTTACGAGCAGTACTTC.

The CDR3 sequence is CSVDLGRTNYGYTF. The CDR3 nucleotides read TGCAGCGTTGATCTAGGTCGGACTAACTATGGCTACACCTTC. This sequence joins TRBV29-1 and TRBJ1-2; D not resolved. This CDR3 spans 14 amino acids. The V and J ends lost 3 bases and 0 bases respectively, with 11 bases between them. Per the germline V gene, CDR1 is SQVTM and CDR2 is ANQGSEA.

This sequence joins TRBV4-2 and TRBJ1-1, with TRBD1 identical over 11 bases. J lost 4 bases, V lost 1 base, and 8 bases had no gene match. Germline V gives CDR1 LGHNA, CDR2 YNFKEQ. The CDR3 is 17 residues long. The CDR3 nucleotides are TGTGCCAGCAGCCAAGGGGGACAGGGGGTCTTCGGCACTGAAGCTTTCTTT. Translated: CASSQGGQGVFGTEAFF.

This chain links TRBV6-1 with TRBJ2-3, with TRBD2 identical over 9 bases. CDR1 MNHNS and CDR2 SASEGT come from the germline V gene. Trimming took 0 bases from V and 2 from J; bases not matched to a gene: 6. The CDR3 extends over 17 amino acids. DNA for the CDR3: TGTGCCAGCAGTGAAGCTGGGACTAGCCTTTACACAGATACGCAGTATTTT. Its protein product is CASSEAGTSLYTDTQYF.

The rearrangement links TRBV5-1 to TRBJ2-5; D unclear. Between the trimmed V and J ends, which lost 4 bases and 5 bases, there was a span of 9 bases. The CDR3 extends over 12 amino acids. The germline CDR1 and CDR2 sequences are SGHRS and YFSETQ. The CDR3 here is CASSQVGETQYF. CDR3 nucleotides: TGCGCCAGCAGCCAGGTGGGGGAGACCCAGTACTTC.

The chain's CDR3 is CASSPSGTFYEQYF. The DNA for the CDR3 is TGTGCCAGTTCGCCCTCCGGGACATTCTACGAGCAGTACTTC. The chain uses TRBV19 and TRBJ2-7; TRBD1 is a possible D gene (6 bases). V lost 8 bases and J lost 3, with 17 bases in between. Germline CDR1 LNHDA, CDR2 SQIVND (reference sequence). The CDR3 contains 14 residues.

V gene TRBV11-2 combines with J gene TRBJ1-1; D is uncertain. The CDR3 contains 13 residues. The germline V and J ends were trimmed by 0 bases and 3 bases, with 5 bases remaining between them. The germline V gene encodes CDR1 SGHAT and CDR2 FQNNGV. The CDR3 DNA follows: TGTGCCAGCAGCTTAGACGGGGACACTGAAGCTTTCTTT. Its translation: CASSLDGDTEAFF.

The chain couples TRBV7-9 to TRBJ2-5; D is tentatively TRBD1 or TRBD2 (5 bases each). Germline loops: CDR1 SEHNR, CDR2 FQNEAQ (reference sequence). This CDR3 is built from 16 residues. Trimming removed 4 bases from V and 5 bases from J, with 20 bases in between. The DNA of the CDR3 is TGTGCCAGCAGCTCCCCCATGGAAAAAGAGGGGGAGACCCAGTACTTC. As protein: CASSSPMEKEGETQYF.

The DNA for the CDR3 is TGTGCCAGCAGTGAACGAGGAGGGGGGGATGAAGCTTTCTTT. Translating gives CASSERGGGDEAFF. The chain is built from TRBV2 and TRBJ1-1; possible D gene TRBD1, 6 bases. Germline V gives CDR1 SNHLY, CDR2 FYNNEI. This CDR3 spans 14 amino acids. V was trimmed by 2 bases and J by 7 bases, leaving 14 bases between them.